This T cell receptor (beta chain) derives from a study of T cells expressing NK-cell markers. Reanalyzing the 5' RACE reads, TCRdb keeps one entry per CDR3 protein, without DNA. Its listing shows approximately 380,000 distinct CDR3 sequences. The V gene's germline CDR1 is KGHSH and CDR2 LQKENI. This CDR3 contains 16 residues. The sequence came from a man aged 18-70 years in good health. Sequenced sample: blood T cells: a sorted CD56 or NKG2C T cell subset, CD4+ or CD8+ T cells, or bulk PBMC T cells (not recorded which). This chain uses TRBV18 with TRBJ2-6. The CDR3 loop is CASSPRTASGANVLTF.